A selection of T cell receptor beta chains follows, all from one sample in a study of T cell responses to AZD1222 COVID-19 vaccine. TCRdb's copy holds only in-frame clones and misses some; the assay was immunoSEQ multiplex PCR. The table includes 150,000 to 200,000 clones, 80% to 90% detected once. The sample consisted of peripheral blood, taken 28 days after the second dose of the MenACWY control vaccine. Every receptor here comes from an adult who received the MenACWY meningococcal vaccine as a control. Each CDR3 is given with its conserved first and last residue. Fields, in order: J gene, V gene, D gene, clone size, CDR3 protein, CDR3 DNA. D genes are given only for firm matches. Clone size appears in some rows only: once, few, many, or a class for an expanded clone.

J gene: TRBJ1-5; V gene: TRBV5-6; D gene: TRBD1; clone size: few; CDR3 protein: CASSIEGTGVGKPQHF; CDR3 DNA: TGTGCCAGCAGCATCGAAGGGACAGGGGTAGGGAAGCCCCAGCATTTT
J gene: TRBJ2-6; V gene: TRBV7-9; D gene: NA; clone size: NA; CDR3 protein: CASSSRRISGANVLTF; CDR3 DNA: TGTGCCAGCAGCTCCCGACGGATCTCTGGGGCCAACGTCCTGACTTTC
J gene: TRBJ1-2; V gene: TRBV5-1; D gene: TRBD1; clone size: NA; CDR3 protein: CASSPSPGTGGQYGYTF; CDR3 DNA: TGCGCCAGCAGCCCCTCACCCGGGACAGGGGGACAATATGGCTACACCTTC
J gene: TRBJ2-5; V gene: TRBV29-1; D gene: TRBD2; clone size: NA; CDR3 protein: CSGLAGPIETQYF; CDR3 DNA: TGCAGCGGTCTAGCGGGCCCCATTGAGACCCAGTACTTC
J gene: TRBJ1-2; V gene: TRBV15; D gene: TRBD1; clone size: once; CDR3 protein: CATSTDRGPYGYTF; CDR3 DNA: TGTGCCACCAGCACGGACAGGGGGCCGTATGGCTACACCTTC
J gene: TRBJ1-5; V gene: TRBV3-1/TRBV3-2; D gene: NA; clone size: NA; CDR3 protein: CASSQLAGHNQPQHF; CDR3 DNA: TGTGCCAGCAGCCAATTGGCAGGGCACAATCAGCCCCAGCATTTT
J gene: TRBJ2-2; V gene: TRBV25-1; D gene: NA; clone size: once; CDR3 protein: CASTSAEFWTGELFF; CDR3 DNA: TGTGCCAGCACATCAGCGGAGTTCTGGACCGGGGAGCTGTTTTTT
J gene: TRBJ1-3; V gene: TRBV2; D gene: NA; clone size: NA; CDR3 protein: CASGLGVYGFSGNTIYF; CDR3 DNA: TGTGCCAGCGGCCTTGGGGTCTACGGCTTCTCTGGAAACACCATATATTTT
J gene: TRBJ2-2; V gene: TRBV28; D gene: NA; clone size: NA; CDR3 protein: CASSSPRQEGWGELFF; CDR3 DNA: TGTGCCAGCAGTTCACCCCGACAGGAGGGATGGGGGGAGCTGTTTTTT
J gene: TRBJ2-2; V gene: TRBV28; D gene: TRBD1; clone size: NA; CDR3 protein: CASSKTGANTGELFF; CDR3 DNA: TGTGCCAGCAGTAAGACAGGGGCAAACACCGGGGAGCTGTTTTTT
J gene: TRBJ2-5; V gene: TRBV6-5; D gene: NA; clone size: few; CDR3 protein: CASSGRETNQETQYF; CDR3 DNA: TGTGCCAGCTCAGGGAGAGAAACTAACCAAGAGACCCAGTACTTC
J gene: TRBJ1-6; V gene: TRBV15; D gene: NA; clone size: NA; CDR3 protein: CATSRGWNSPLHF; CDR3 DNA: TGTGCCACCAGCAGAGGATGGAATTCACCCCTCCACTTT
J gene: TRBJ2-7; V gene: TRBV27; D gene: NA; clone size: NA; CDR3 protein: CASSLSTGPYEQYF; CDR3 DNA: TGTGCCAGCAGTTTATCAACAGGCCCCTACGAGCAGTACTTC
J gene: TRBJ1-5; V gene: TRBV5-6; D gene: NA; clone size: NA; CDR3 protein: CASSLWGSGNQPQHF; CDR3 DNA: TGTGCCAGCAGCTTGTGGGGATCGGGCAATCAGCCCCAGCATTTT
J gene: TRBJ2-1; V gene: TRBV7-3; D gene: TRBD2; clone size: NA; CDR3 protein: CASSPGLAAYNEQFF; CDR3 DNA: TGTGCCAGCAGCCCTGGACTAGCGGCCTACAATGAGCAGTTCTTC
J gene: TRBJ1-2; V gene: TRBV6-4; D gene: TRBD1; clone size: NA; CDR3 protein: CASSKEQGPSYGYTF; CDR3 DNA: TGTGCCAGCAGTAAGGAACAGGGGCCGTCCTATGGCTACACCTTC
J gene: TRBJ2-7; V gene: TRBV6-2/TRBV6-3; D gene: NA; clone size: NA; CDR3 protein: CASSYEADGSYEQYF; CDR3 DNA: TGTGCCAGCAGTTACGAAGCGGACGGTTCCTACGAGCAGTACTTC
J gene: TRBJ2-1; V gene: TRBV30; D gene: TRBD2; clone size: NA; CDR3 protein: CAFASGGSYNEQFF; CDR3 DNA: TGTGCCTTTGCTAGCGGAGGGTCCTACAATGAGCAGTTCTTC
J gene: TRBJ2-7; V gene: TRBV6-1; D gene: TRBD2; clone size: NA; CDR3 protein: CASSEGLAGSHEQYF; CDR3 DNA: TGTGCCAGCAGTGAGGGACTAGCGGGCTCACACGAGCAGTACTTC
J gene: TRBJ2-1; V gene: TRBV7-9; D gene: TRBD2; clone size: once; CDR3 protein: CASTPRGLAVREQFF; CDR3 DNA: TGTGCCAGCACTCCCCGGGGACTAGCGGTTAGAGAGCAGTTCTTC
J gene: TRBJ2-5; V gene: TRBV7-6; D gene: NA; clone size: NA; CDR3 protein: CASSLEWVGRAEETQYF; CDR3 DNA: TGTGCCAGCAGCTTAGAGTGGGTCGGCAGGGCGGAGGAGACCCAGTACTTC
J gene: TRBJ2-2; V gene: TRBV5-4; D gene: NA; clone size: NA; CDR3 protein: CVTHWADVGEVTGELFF; CDR3 DNA: TGTGTCACCCATTGGGCCGATGTCGGGGAGGTCACCGGGGAGCTGTTTTTT
J gene: TRBJ2-1; V gene: TRBV24-1; D gene: TRBD2; clone size: NA; CDR3 protein: CATGTSGRFEQFF; CDR3 DNA: TGTGCCACAGGGACTAGCGGGAGATTTGAGCAGTTCTTC
J gene: TRBJ1-2; V gene: TRBV5-1; D gene: NA; clone size: NA; CDR3 protein: CASSLGVEDYGYTF; CDR3 DNA: TGCGCCAGCAGCTTGGGGGTGGAGGACTATGGCTACACCTTC
J gene: TRBJ1-4; V gene: TRBV6-5; D gene: NA; clone size: few; CDR3 protein: CASSYSQGDRYEKLFF; CDR3 DNA: TGTGCCAGCAGTTACTCACAAGGGGACCGTTACGAAAAACTGTTTTTT
J gene: TRBJ1-2; V gene: TRBV27; D gene: TRBD1; clone size: once; CDR3 protein: CASSLSPGQGNGYTF; CDR3 DNA: TGTGCCAGCAGTTTATCGCCGGGACAGGGGAATGGCTACACCTTC
J gene: TRBJ2-3; V gene: TRBV5-1; D gene: TRBD2; clone size: NA; CDR3 protein: CVSSPQTSGGDTQYF; CDR3 DNA: TGCGTCAGCAGCCCTCAGACTAGCGGTGGGGATACGCAGTATTTT
J gene: TRBJ1-1; V gene: TRBV7-9; D gene: TRBD1; clone size: NA; CDR3 protein: CASSQYRTGAFF; CDR3 DNA: TGTGCCAGCAGTCAATACCGGACAGGAGCTTTCTTT
J gene: TRBJ2-7; V gene: TRBV18; D gene: NA; clone size: NA; CDR3 protein: CASSPLGRPYSYEQYF; CDR3 DNA: TGTGCCAGCTCACCATTAGGGAGACCTTACTCCTACGAGCAGTACTTC
J gene: TRBJ2-1; V gene: TRBV11-2; D gene: TRBD1; clone size: once; CDR3 protein: CASSLEQGLYNEQFF; CDR3 DNA: TGTGCCAGCAGCTTAGAACAGGGGCTCTACAATGAGCAGTTCTTC
J gene: TRBJ2-5; V gene: TRBV28; D gene: NA; clone size: NA; CDR3 protein: CATGEAEETQYF; CDR3 DNA: TGTGCCACAGGAGAAGCCGAGGAGACCCAGTACTTC
J gene: TRBJ2-1; V gene: TRBV24-1; D gene: NA; clone size: NA; CDR3 protein: CATPGDGNEQFF; CDR3 DNA: TGTGCCACCCCGGGAGATGGGAATGAGCAGTTCTTC
J gene: TRBJ2-7; V gene: TRBV23-1; D gene: NA; clone size: NA; CDR3 protein: CASSQSYPRGNEQYF; CDR3 DNA: TGCGCCAGCAGTCAATCTTATCCAAGGGGGAACGAGCAGTACTTC
J gene: TRBJ1-2; V gene: TRBV27; D gene: TRBD1; clone size: medium-sized; CDR3 protein: CASSYDRGRGDGYTF; CDR3 DNA: TGTGCCAGCAGTTACGACAGGGGGCGCGGGGATGGCTACACCTTC
J gene: TRBJ2-7; V gene: TRBV4-2; D gene: TRBD2; clone size: NA; CDR3 protein: CASSQGVFLAGAEQYF; CDR3 DNA: TGTGCCAGCAGCCAAGGTGTTTTTCTAGCGGGAGCCGAGCAGTACTTC
J gene: TRBJ1-1; V gene: TRBV10-3; D gene: TRBD1; clone size: once; CDR3 protein: CAISVDRGLNTEAFF; CDR3 DNA: TGTGCCATCAGTGTTGACAGGGGATTGAACACTGAAGCTTTCTTT
J gene: TRBJ2-7; V gene: TRBV29-1; D gene: TRBD1; clone size: NA; CDR3 protein: CSVGQGAMYEQYF; CDR3 DNA: TGCAGCGTTGGACAGGGGGCAATGTACGAGCAGTACTTC
J gene: TRBJ1-1; V gene: TRBV29-1; D gene: TRBD1; clone size: NA; CDR3 protein: CSGTGRGDTEAFF; CDR3 DNA: TGCAGCGGGACAGGGAGAGGGGACACTGAAGCTTTCTTT
J gene: TRBJ2-5; V gene: TRBV30; D gene: NA; clone size: NA; CDR3 protein: CAWSGQIQETQYF; CDR3 DNA: TGTGCCTGGAGTGGACAGATTCAAGAGACCCAGTACTTC
J gene: TRBJ2-5; V gene: TRBV19; D gene: NA; clone size: NA; CDR3 protein: CASSISETQYF; CDR3 DNA: TGTGCCAGTAGTATCTCGGAGACCCAGTACTTC
J gene: TRBJ2-1; V gene: TRBV4-3; D gene: NA; clone size: NA; CDR3 protein: CASSQEGLNYNEQFF; CDR3 DNA: TGCGCCAGCAGCCAAGAAGGCCTAAATTACAATGAGCAGTTCTTC
J gene: TRBJ1-6; V gene: TRBV11-2; D gene: NA; clone size: NA; CDR3 protein: CASSSGNSPLHF; CDR3 DNA: TGTGCCAGCAGCTCGGGGAATTCACCCCTCCACTTT
J gene: TRBJ2-5; V gene: TRBV3-1/TRBV3-2; D gene: TRBD2; clone size: NA; CDR3 protein: CASSQNAGEETQYF; CDR3 DNA: TGTGCCAGCAGCCAAAATGCGGGAGAAGAGACCCAGTACTTC
J gene: TRBJ2-7; V gene: TRBV28; D gene: NA; clone size: NA; CDR3 protein: CASTASYHYEQYF; CDR3 DNA: TGTGCCAGCACCGCATCATACCACTACGAGCAGTACTTC
J gene: TRBJ2-5; V gene: TRBV28; D gene: TRBD2; clone size: once; CDR3 protein: CASSLGLAGLWTQYF; CDR3 DNA: TGTGCCAGCAGTCTGGGACTAGCGGGATTATGGACCCAGTACTTC
J gene: TRBJ1-3; V gene: TRBV3-1/TRBV3-2; D gene: NA; clone size: NA; CDR3 protein: CASSRSGNTIYF; CDR3 DNA: TGTGCCAGCAGCCGGTCTGGAAACACCATATATTTT
J gene: TRBJ1-1; V gene: TRBV10-1; D gene: NA; clone size: NA; CDR3 protein: CASSTSENTEAFF; CDR3 DNA: TGCGCCAGCAGCACGAGCGAGAACACTGAAGCTTTCTTT